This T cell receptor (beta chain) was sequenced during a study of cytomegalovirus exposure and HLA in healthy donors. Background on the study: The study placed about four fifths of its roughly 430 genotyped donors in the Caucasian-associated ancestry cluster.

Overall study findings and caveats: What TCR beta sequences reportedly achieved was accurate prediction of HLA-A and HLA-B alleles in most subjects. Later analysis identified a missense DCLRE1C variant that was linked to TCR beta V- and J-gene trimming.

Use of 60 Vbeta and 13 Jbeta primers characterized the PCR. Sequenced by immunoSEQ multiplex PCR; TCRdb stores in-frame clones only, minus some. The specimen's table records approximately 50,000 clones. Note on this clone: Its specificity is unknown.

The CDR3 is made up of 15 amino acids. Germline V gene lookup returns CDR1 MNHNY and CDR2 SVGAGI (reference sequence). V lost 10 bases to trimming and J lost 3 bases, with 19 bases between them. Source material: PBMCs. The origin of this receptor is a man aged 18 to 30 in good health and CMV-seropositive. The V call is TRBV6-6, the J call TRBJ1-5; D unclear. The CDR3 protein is CATLGVPPSNQPQHF. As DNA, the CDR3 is TGTGCCACCCTCGGAGTACCCCCCTCCAATCAGCCCCAGCATTTT.